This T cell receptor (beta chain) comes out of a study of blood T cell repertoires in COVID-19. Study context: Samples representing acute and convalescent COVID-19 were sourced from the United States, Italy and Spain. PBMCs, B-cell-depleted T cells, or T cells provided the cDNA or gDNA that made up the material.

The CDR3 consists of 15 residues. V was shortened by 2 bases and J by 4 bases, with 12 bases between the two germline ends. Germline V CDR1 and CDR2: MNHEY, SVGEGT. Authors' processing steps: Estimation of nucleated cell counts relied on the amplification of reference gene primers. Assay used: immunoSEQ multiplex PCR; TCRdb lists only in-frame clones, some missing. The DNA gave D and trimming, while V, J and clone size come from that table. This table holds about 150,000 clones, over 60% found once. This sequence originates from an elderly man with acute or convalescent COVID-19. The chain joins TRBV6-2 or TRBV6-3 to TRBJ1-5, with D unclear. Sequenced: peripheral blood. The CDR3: CASSYAGSVNQPQHF. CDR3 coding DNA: TGTGCCAGCAGTTACGCCGGGTCTGTGAATCAGCCCCAGCATTTT.